The 29 T cell receptor beta chains presented below share a single source sample, sequenced in a study of memory CD4+ T cells and cytomegalovirus serostatus. Sequencing was performed with immunoSEQ multiplex PCR; in TCRdb, only in-frame clones are kept and a portion is missing. The data hold some 52,000 clones, with over 60% observed a single time. The sort gate was single viable CD3+CD4+CD8-CD45RO+ cells for memory CD4+ T cells. The material sequenced was memory CD4+ T cells from blood. The receptors originated from an adult in good health and CMV-seropositive.

The CDR3 DNA sequence: TGTGCCAGCAGCTTAGGCATTAATCCCCCCGATACGCAGTATTTT. It codes for CASSLGINPPDTQYF. The rearrangement joins TRBV7-9 to TRBJ2-3; D call uncertain. The CDR3 runs to 15 residues. Germline V CDR1 and CDR2: SEHNR, FQNEAQ (reference sequence). V lost 1 base, J lost 6 bases, and 14 bases lay in between.

The chain carries TRBV12-5 and TRBJ2-1, with 14 bases identical to TRBD2. The CDR3 sequence is 14 residues long. Unmatched junction bases numbered 4, after V lost 6 bases and J lost 9 bases. Per the germline V gene, CDR1 is LGHNT and CDR2 is FRNRAP. The CDR3 loop reads CASGGLAGVGEQFF. The CDR3 nucleotides are TGTGCTAGTGGGGGACTAGCGGGAGTCGGTGAGCAGTTCTTC.

This clone was observed a single time. The genes are TRBV6-5 and TRBJ1-1; D ambiguous. This CDR3 region has 14 residues. The V gene's germline CDR1 is MNHEY and CDR2 SVGAGI. V lost 8 bases and J 0 bases, leaving 13 bases between the germline ends. This CDR3 is CASGRRRMNTEAFF. CDR3 nucleotides: TGTGCCAGCGGGAGGCGGAGGATGAACACTGAAGCTTTCTTT.

Here the CDR3 DNA reads TGTGCCAGCAGCCGGAGGGCCGGGGGGGAGACCCAGTACTTC. Residues: CASSRRAGGETQYF. The chain is built from TRBV6-5 and TRBJ2-5, with 7 bases that match TRBD2. Germline CDR1 is MNHEY and CDR2 is SVGAGI. The V gene end was trimmed by 6 bases and the J gene end by 5 bases; junction bases not matched to a gene: 9. The CDR3 contains 14 residues.

The CDR3 bases are TGTGCCAGCAGTTTACCAGGGGGACCCTACGAGCAGTACTTC. Its translation is CASSLPGGPYEQYF. This chain links TRBV28 with TRBJ2-7, with TRBD1 matching over 7 bases. This CDR3 is built from 14 residues. Germline V gene lookup returns CDR1 MDHEN and CDR2 SYDVKM. V dropped 2 bases and J dropped 2; count of bases not matched to a gene: 3.

This chain links TRBV7-2 with TRBJ1-6, with 7 positions matching TRBD1. The CDR3 contains 16 residues. CDR1 and CDR2 (germline): SGHTA, FQGNSA. The J segment lost 0 bases and the V segment lost 6 bases, leaving 5 bases of the junction unmatched. CDR3 amino acids: CASRPTGSSYNSPLHF. CDR3 nucleotides: TGTGCCAGCAGGCCGACAGGGAGCTCCTATAATTCACCCCTCCACTTT.

V gene TRBV5-4 combines with J gene TRBJ1-2; D may be TRBD1 (6 bases). Trimming left V 3 bases short and J 0 bases short, with 9 bases between. There are 14 residues in the CDR3. Germline V lookup: CDR1 SGHNT, CDR2 YYREEE (reference sequence). The CDR3 region is CASSSTGANYGYTF. In DNA, the CDR3 is TGTGCCAGCAGCTCGACAGGAGCTAACTATGGCTACACCTTC.

J is TRBJ1-1 and V is TRBV30; D not resolved. The germline V and J ends were trimmed by 3 bases and 0 bases, with 5 bases remaining between them. The CDR3 is 12 amino acids. Germline lookup yields CDR1 GTSNPN and CDR2 SVGIG (reference sequence). The CDR3 sequence: CAWRYMNTEAFF. The CDR3 bases are TGTGCCTGGAGATACATGAACACTGAAGCTTTCTTT.

The rearrangement uses TRBV18 and TRBJ1-5, with D maybe TRBD1 (5 bases). V dropped 6 bases and J dropped 2 bases, with 11 bases sitting between them. This CDR3 has 14 residues. Germline loops: CDR1 KGHSH, CDR2 LQKENI. CDR3 residues: CASSPGGGNQPQHF. The CDR3 nucleotides are TGTGCCAGCTCCCCGGGAGGGGGCAATCAGCCCCAGCATTTT. The complete variable domain, with remaining parts taken from reference TRBV18 and TRBJ1-5, reads NAGVMQNPRHLVRRRGQEARLRCSPMKGHSHVYWYRQLPEEGLKFMVYLQKENIIDESGMPKERFSAEFPKEGPSILRIQQVVRGDSAAYFCASSPGGGNQPQHFGDGTRLSIL.

This chain connects TRBV7-8 to TRBJ2-3; 14 nucleotides line up with TRBD2. The germline CDR1 and CDR2 sequences are SGHVS and FQNEAQ. Trimming took 5 bases from V and 5 from J; bases not matched to a gene: 9. The CDR3 extends over 17 amino acids. The CDR3 sequence: CASSPGTSGGVLDTQYF. The CDR3 coding sequence is TGTGCCAGCAGCCCCGGGACTAGCGGGGGCGTTTTAGATACGCAGTATTTT.

This rearrangement joins TRBV14 to TRBJ2-7; D gene unclear. V lost 0 bases, J lost 5 bases, and 14 bases lay in between. The CDR3 runs 15 residues. CDR1 and CDR2 from the germline V gene are SGHDN and FVKESK. In DNA form, the CDR3 reads TGTGCCAGCAGCCAAGATGACCCGGGTAACGACGAGCAGTACTTC. It translates to CASSQDDPGNDEQYF.

The chain combines TRBV14 with TRBJ1-6, with a possible D match to TRBD1 (5 bases). Germline loops: CDR1 SGHDN, CDR2 FVKESK. The CDR3 loop spans 14 amino acids. Trimming took 2 bases from V and 10 from J, leaving 12 bases between them. CDR3 nucleotide sequence: TGTGCCAGCAGCCAACGAGACAGTGGATCACCCCTCCACTTT. Protein product: CASSQRDSGSPLHF. The full variable domain, rest sourced from reference TRBV14 and TRBJ1-6, is EAGVTQFPSHSVIEKGQTVTLRCDPISGHDNLYWYRRVMGKEIKFLLHFVKESKQDESGMPNNRFLAERTGGTYSTLKVQPAELEDSGVYFCASSQRDSGSPLHFGNGTRLTVT.

The J gene is TRBJ2-7, the V gene TRBV4-2; 8 bases fit TRBD2. Per the germline V gene, CDR1 is LGHNA and CDR2 is YNFKEQ. The CDR3 length is 15 residues. After removal of 0 bases from V and 7 bases from J, the junction contained 8 bases not matched to a gene. This CDR3 is CASSQESRGGLEQYF. The CDR3 coding sequence is TGTGCCAGCAGCCAAGAAAGTCGGGGGGGTCTGGAGCAGTACTTC.

The V call is TRBV12-5, the J call TRBJ1-1, with D maybe TRBD1 (6 bases). The CDR3 is made up of 15 amino acids. Germline lookup yields CDR1 LGHNT and CDR2 FRNRAP. Trimming left V 7 bases short and J 5 bases short, with 20 bases between. CDR3 sequence (DNA): TGTGCTAGTGCCTTGACGGTGGGGGGCAGTACTGAAGCTTTCTTT. This sequence encodes CASALTVGGSTEAFF.

In its sample, this clone was seen a few times. J is TRBJ2-3 and V is TRBV28; the match to TRBD2 covers 9 bases. Trimming removed 2 bases from V and 5 bases from J; junction bases left unmatched: 5. Germline CDR1 reads MDHEN; CDR2 reads SYDVKM. There are 15 residues in the CDR3. CDR3 region: CASSLAGGLGDTQYF. CDR3 DNA sequence: TGTGCCAGCAGTTTAGCGGGGGGGCTCGGAGATACGCAGTATTTT.

The count of this clone is one. V usage is TRBV21-1 and J usage is TRBJ1-2; the D call TRBD1 from the table was never checked on the DNA. TRBV21-1 is classified as a pseudogene. The CDR3 is made up of 14 amino acids. The CDR3 reads CASSNGTLTGGYTF. For the CDR3, the DNA is TGTGCCAGCAGCAATGGGACACTCACGGGTGGCTACACCTTC.

The CDR3 reads CASRALAGGSTDTQYF. CDR3 DNA sequence: TGTGCCAGCAGGGCTCTAGCGGGTGGGAGCACAGATACGCAGTATTTT. V usage is TRBV2 and J usage is TRBJ2-3; 8 positions agree with TRBD2. Losses at the gene ends were 6 bases for V and 0 bases for J; bases not matched to a gene: 8. CDR1 and CDR2 from the germline V gene are SNHLY and FYNNEI. CDR3 size: 16 residues.

This chain uses TRBV28 with TRBJ2-7; D unclear. The CDR3 spans 13 residues. V was cut by 4 bases and J by 2 bases, with 9 bases left in between. The germline V gene encodes CDR1 MDHEN and CDR2 SYDVKM. The CDR3 is CASSSPVPYEQYF. The CDR3 nucleotides are TGTGCCAGCAGTTCCCCAGTGCCCTACGAGCAGTACTTC.

This chain connects TRBV25-1 to TRBJ1-1; D may be TRBD1 (5 bases). V gave up 1 base and J gave up 4 bases, with 10 bases separating them. The CDR3 sequence is 14 residues long. The germline V gene has CDR1 MGHDK and CDR2 SYGVNS. The CDR3: CASSESGSGTEAFF. The CDR3 coding sequence is TGTGCCAGCAGTGAATCAGGGTCAGGCACTGAAGCTTTCTTT. The entire variable domain, with the rest obtained from reference TRBV25-1 and TRBJ1-1, is as follows: EADIYQTPRYLVIGTGKKITLECSQTMGHDKMYWYQQDPGMELHLIHYSYGVNSTEKGDLSSESTVSRIRTEHFPLTLESARPSHTSQYLCASSESGSGTEAFFGQGTRLTVV.

This chain links TRBV12-5 with TRBJ1-2; no clear D gene. This CDR3 region has 15 residues. Trimming stripped 6 bases from V and 0 bases from J, with 14 bases between. Looked up from germline, CDR1 is LGHNT and CDR2 is FRNRAP. The CDR3 reads CASGPNHRANYGYTF. As DNA, the CDR3 is TGTGCTAGTGGCCCCAACCACCGAGCTAACTATGGCTACACCTTC. Full variable domain (remainder filled in from reference TRBV12-5 and TRBJ1-2): DARVTQTPRHKVTEMGQEVTMRCQPILGHNTVFWYRQTMMQGLELLAYFRNRAPLDDSGMPKDRFSAEMPDATLATLKIQPSEPRDSAVYFCASGPNHRANYGYTFGSGTRLTVV.

The V call is TRBV28, the J call TRBJ2-5; 10 bases are shared with TRBD2. Trimming at V came to 7 bases and at J to 5 bases, leaving 10 bases not matched to a gene. CDR3 length: 15 residues. CDR1 is MDHEN and CDR2 is SYDVKM in the germline V gene. The CDR3 here is CASTNGLAGVETQYF. CDR3 DNA: TGTGCCAGCACCAATGGGCTAGCGGGAGTCGAGACCCAGTACTTC.

This clone was seen a few times. J is TRBJ2-4 and V is TRBV21-1. TRBV21-1 is marked as a pseudogene. There are 15 residues in the CDR3. The CDR3 nucleotides are TGTGCCAGCAGCAAAAGGGGGGCAGGTCTCAACATTCAGTACTTC. Amino acids: CASSKRGAGLNIQYF.

The CDR3: CASSPQDRTRRTEAFF. DNA of the CDR3: TGTGCCAGCAGCCCTCAAGACCGGACGAGGAGGACTGAAGCTTTCTTT. The rearrangement joins TRBV7-2 to TRBJ1-1; D unresolved. Germline V gene sequence: CDR1 SGHTA, CDR2 FQGNSA. This CDR3 contains 16 residues. V was cut by 5 bases and J by 5 bases, with 21 bases left in between.

The V gene is TRBV7-6, the J gene TRBJ2-2; 7 positions agree with TRBD2. The CDR3 totals 15 residues. The V gene end was trimmed by 1 base and the J gene end by 6 bases; junction bases not matched to a gene: 5. The germline V gene encodes CDR1 SGHVS and CDR2 FNYEAQ. For the CDR3, the DNA is TGTGCCAGCAGCTTAGAAATTGGGAGGGCCGGGGAGCTGTTTTTT. Translation gives CASSLEIGRAGELFF. The whole variable domain, filled in from reference TRBV7-6 and TRBJ2-2, reads GAGVSQSPRYKVTKRGQDVALRCDPISGHVSLYWYRQALGQGPEFLTYFNYEAQQDKSGLPNDRFSAERPEGSISTLTIQRTEQRDSAMYRCASSLEIGRAGELFFGEGSRLTVL.

This chain joins TRBV30 and TRBJ1-5, with TRBD1 as a possible D gene (6 bases). From germline, CDR1 is GTSNPN and CDR2 SVGIG (reference sequence). The V end lost 5 bases, the J end lost 2 bases, and 13 bases lay between the germline ends. This CDR3 contains 14 residues. The CDR3: CAWGAGVGNQPQHF. In DNA form, the CDR3 reads TGTGCCTGGGGTGCAGGGGTTGGCAATCAGCCCCAGCATTTT.

The rearrangement links TRBV19 to TRBJ1-1, with a tentative D call TRBD1 (5 bases). Germline CDR1 and CDR2: LNHDA and SQIVND (reference sequence). Trimming took off 5 bases at V and 8 bases at J, with 15 bases between the two ends. This CDR3 contains 13 residues. CDR3 DNA sequence: TGTGCCAGTAGTCCGGGACGGACACTGGAAGCTTTCTTT. This sequence encodes CASSPGRTLEAFF.

V is TRBV14 and J is TRBJ2-3; tentative D call: TRBD2 (6 bases). Germline assignment: CDR1 SGHDN and CDR2 FVKESK. This CDR3 spans 15 amino acids. Deletions cut 4 bases from V and 0 bases from J, with 11 bases between. CDR3 protein: CASSPSVISTDTQYF. As DNA, the CDR3 is TGTGCCAGCAGCCCTAGCGTGATTAGCACAGATACGCAGTATTTT.

This clone was counted only a few times. Other DNA sequences of this sample code for an identical CDR3. This chain links TRBV19 with TRBJ1-1; D gene uncertain. Trimming removed 5 bases at V and 2 bases at J, with 9 bases between. The germline gives CDR1 LNHDA, CDR2 SQIVND (reference sequence). This CDR3 contains 13 residues. The CDR3 sequence is CASSYRSNTEAFF. CDR3 in DNA: TGTGCCAGTAGTTACCGATCTAACACTGAAGCTTTCTTT.

This clone was recorded only once. The chain recombines TRBV7-2 with TRBJ2-1, with 9 bases identical to TRBD2. There are 19 residues in the CDR3. V lost 1 base, J lost 0 bases, and 10 bases stayed unmatched. The germline CDR1 and CDR2 sequences are SGHTA and FQGNSA. For the CDR3, the DNA is TGTGCCAGCAGCTTAGTGGTAGCGGGAGCAATTAGCTCCTACAATGAGCAGTTCTTC. Translating gives CASSLVVAGAISSYNEQFF.